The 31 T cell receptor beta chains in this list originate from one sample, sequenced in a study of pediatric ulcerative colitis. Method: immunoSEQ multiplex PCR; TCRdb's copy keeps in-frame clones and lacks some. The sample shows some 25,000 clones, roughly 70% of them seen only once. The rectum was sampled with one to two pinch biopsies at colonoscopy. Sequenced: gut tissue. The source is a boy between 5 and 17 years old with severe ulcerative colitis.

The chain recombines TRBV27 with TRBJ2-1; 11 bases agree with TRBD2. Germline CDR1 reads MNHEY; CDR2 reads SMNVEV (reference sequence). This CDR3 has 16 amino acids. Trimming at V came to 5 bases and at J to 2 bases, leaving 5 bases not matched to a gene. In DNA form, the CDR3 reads TGTGCCAGCAGTCTAGTAGCGGGAGGGCCCTACAATGAGCAGTTCTTC. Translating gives CASSLVAGGPYNEQFF.

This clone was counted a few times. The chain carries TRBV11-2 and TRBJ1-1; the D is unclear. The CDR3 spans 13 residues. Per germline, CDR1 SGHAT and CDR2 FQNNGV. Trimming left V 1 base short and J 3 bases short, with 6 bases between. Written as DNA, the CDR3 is TGTGCCAGCAGCTTAGGGGTGGACACTGAAGCTTTCTTT. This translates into CASSLGVDTEAFF.

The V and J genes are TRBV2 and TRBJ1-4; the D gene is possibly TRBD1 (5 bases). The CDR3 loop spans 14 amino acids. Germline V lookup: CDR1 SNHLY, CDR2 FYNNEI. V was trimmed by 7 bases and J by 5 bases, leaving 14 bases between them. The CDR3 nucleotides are TGTGCCAGCACCGGGGAGGGGAAGAATGAAAAACTGTTTTTT. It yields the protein CASTGEGKNEKLFF.

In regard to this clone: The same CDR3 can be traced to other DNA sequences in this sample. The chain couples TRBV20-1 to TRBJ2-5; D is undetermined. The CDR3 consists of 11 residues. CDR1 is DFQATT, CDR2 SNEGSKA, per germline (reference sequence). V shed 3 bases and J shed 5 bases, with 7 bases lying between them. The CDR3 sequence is CSARPAETQYF. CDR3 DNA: TGCAGTGCTAGGCCCGCGGAGACCCAGTACTTC.

This CDR3 is CATSSWGTYEQYF. The CDR3 bases are TGTGCCACCAGCAGCTGGGGGACCTACGAGCAGTACTTC. This chain connects TRBV15 to TRBJ2-7; D possibly uses TRBD1 or TRBD2 (5 bases each). Germline loops: CDR1 LNHNV, CDR2 YYDKDF (reference sequence). The CDR3 sequence is 13 residues long. Trimming stripped 3 bases from V and 2 bases from J, with 8 bases between.

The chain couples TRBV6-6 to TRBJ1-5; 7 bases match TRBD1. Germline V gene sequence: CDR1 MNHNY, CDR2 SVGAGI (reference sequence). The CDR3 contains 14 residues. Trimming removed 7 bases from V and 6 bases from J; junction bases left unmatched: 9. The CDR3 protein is CASTLTGAGQPQHF. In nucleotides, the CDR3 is TGTGCCAGCACCCTAACAGGGGCAGGTCAGCCCCAGCATTTT.

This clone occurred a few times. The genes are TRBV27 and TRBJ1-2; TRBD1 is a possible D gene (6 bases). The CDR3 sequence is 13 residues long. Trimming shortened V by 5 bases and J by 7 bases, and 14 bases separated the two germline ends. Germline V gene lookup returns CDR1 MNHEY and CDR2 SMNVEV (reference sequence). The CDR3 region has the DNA TGTGCCAGCAGTATACAGGGCGGGGGTGGCTACACCTTC. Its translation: CASSIQGGGGYTF.

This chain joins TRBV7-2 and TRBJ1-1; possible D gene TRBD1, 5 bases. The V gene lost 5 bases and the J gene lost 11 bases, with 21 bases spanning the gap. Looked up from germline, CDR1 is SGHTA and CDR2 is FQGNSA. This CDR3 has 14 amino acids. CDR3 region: CASSRGGTELSAFF. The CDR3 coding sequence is TGTGCCAGCAGCCGGGGTGGGACTGAGTTGTCGGCTTTCTTT.

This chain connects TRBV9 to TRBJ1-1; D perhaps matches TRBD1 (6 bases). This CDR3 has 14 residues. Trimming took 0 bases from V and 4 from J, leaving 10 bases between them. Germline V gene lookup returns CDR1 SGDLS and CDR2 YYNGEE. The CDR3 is CASSVGLQGTEAFF. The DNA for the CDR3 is TGTGCCAGCAGCGTAGGACTACAGGGCACTGAAGCTTTCTTT.

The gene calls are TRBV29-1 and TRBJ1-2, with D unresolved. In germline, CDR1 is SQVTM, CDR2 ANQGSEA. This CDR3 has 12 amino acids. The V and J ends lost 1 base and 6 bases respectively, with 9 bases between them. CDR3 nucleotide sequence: TGCAGCGTTGAAGGGTCTATCGATGGCTACACCTTC. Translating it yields CSVEGSIDGYTF.

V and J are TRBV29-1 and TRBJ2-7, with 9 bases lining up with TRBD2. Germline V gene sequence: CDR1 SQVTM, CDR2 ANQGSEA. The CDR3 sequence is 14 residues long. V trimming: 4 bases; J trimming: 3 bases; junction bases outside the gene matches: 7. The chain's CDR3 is CSVAAGGRFYEQYF. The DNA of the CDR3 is TGCAGCGTTGCGGCGGGAGGGCGATTCTACGAGCAGTACTTC.

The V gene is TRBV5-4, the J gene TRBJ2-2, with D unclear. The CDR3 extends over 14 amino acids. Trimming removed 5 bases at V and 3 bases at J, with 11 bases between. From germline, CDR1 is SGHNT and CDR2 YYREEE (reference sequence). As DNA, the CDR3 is TGTGCCAGCAGTCACCTCCCGGACACCGGGGAGCTGTTTTTT. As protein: CASSHLPDTGELFF.

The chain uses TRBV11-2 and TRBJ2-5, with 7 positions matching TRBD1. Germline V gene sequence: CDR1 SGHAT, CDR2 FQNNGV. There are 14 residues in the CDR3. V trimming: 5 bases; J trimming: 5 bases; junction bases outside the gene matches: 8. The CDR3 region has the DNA TGTGCCAGCAGCAGACAGGGTAAGAAGGAGACCCAGTACTTC. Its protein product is CASSRQGKKETQYF.

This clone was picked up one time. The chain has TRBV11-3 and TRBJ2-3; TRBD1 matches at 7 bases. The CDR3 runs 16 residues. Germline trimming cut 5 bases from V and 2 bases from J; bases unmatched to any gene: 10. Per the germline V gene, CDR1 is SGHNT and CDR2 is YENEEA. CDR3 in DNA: TGTGCCAGCAGCCCTGTACGGGACAGACACACAGATACGCAGTATTTT. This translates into CASSPVRDRHTDTQYF.

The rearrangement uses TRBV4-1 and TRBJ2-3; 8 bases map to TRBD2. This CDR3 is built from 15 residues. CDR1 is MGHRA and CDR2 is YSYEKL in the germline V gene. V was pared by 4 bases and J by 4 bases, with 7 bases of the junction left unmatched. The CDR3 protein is CASSPIDGRADTQYF. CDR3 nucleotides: TGCGCCAGCAGCCCTATAGACGGGAGGGCAGATACGCAGTATTTT.

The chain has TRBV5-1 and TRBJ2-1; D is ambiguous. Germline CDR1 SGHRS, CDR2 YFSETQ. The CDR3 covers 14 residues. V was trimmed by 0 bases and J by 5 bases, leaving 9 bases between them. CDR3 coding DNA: TGCGCCAGCAGCTTGGTTGCCGCAAACAATGAGCAGTTCTTC. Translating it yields CASSLVAANNEQFF.

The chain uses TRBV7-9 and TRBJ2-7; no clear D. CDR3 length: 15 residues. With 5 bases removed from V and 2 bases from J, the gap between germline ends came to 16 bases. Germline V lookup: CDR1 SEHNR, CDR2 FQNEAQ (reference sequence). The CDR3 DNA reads TGTGCCAGCAGCCGAACCCCGGACGGAACCTACGAGCAGTACTTC. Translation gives CASSRTPDGTYEQYF. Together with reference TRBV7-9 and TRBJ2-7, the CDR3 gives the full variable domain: DTGVSQNPRHKITKRGQNVTFRCDPISEHNRLYWYRQTLGQGPEFLTYFQNEAQLEKSRLLSDRFSAERPKGSFSTLEIQRTEQGDSAMYLCASSRTPDGTYEQYFGPGTRLTVT.

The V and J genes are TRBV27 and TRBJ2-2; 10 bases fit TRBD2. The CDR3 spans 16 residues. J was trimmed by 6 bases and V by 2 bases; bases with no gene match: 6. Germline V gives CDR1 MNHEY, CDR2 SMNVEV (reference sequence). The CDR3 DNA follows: TGTGCCAGCAGTTTAGAGCGGCTAGCGGGGGCCGGGGAGCTGTTTTTT. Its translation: CASSLERLAGAGELFF.

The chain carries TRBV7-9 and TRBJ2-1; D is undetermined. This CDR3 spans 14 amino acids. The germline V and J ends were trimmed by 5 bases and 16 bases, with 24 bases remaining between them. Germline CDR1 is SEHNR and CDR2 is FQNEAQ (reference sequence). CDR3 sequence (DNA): TGTGCCAGCAGCCTCACGAATCCGTCGGGTCTGGAATTCTTC. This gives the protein CASSLTNPSGLEFF. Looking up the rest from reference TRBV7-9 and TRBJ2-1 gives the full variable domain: DTGVSQNPRHKITKRGQNVTFRCDPISEHNRLYWYRQTLGQGPEFLTYFQNEAQLEKSRLLSDRFSAERPKGSFSTLEIQRTEQGDSAMYLCASSLTNPSGLEFFGPGTRLTVL.

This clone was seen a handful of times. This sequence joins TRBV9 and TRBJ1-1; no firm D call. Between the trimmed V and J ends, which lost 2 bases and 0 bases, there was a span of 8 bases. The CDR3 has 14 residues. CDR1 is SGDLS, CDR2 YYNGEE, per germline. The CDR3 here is CASSVGGMNTEAFF. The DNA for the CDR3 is TGTGCCAGCAGCGTTGGAGGGATGAACACTGAAGCTTTCTTT. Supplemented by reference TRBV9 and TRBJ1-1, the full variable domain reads DSGVTQTPKHLITATGQRVTLRCSPRSGDLSVYWYQQSLDQGLQFLIQYYNGEERAKGNILERFSAQQFPDLHSELNLSSLELGDSALYFCASSVGGMNTEAFFGQGTRLTVV.

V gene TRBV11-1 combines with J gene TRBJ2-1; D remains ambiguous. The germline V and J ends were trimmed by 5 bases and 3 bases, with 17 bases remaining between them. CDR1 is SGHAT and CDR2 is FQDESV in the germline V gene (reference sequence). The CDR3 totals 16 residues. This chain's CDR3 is CASSPRPSQHYNEQFF. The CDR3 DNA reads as TGTGCCAGCAGCCCCAGACCTTCACAACACTACAATGAGCAGTTCTTC.

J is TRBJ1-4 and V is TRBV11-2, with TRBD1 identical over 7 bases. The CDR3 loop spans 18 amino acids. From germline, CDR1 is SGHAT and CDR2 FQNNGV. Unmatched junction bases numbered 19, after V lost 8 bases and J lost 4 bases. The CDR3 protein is CASGFDRAYPIFNEKLFF. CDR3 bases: TGTGCCAGCGGATTCGACAGGGCCTACCCCATATTTAATGAAAAACTGTTTTTT.

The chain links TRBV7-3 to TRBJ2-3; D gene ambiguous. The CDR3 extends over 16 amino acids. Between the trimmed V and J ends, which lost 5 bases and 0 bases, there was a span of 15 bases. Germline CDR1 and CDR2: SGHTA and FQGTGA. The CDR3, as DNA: TGTGCCAGCAGCGCAGCCTTAGGTCCTAGCACAGATACGCAGTATTTT. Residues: CASSAALGPSTDTQYF. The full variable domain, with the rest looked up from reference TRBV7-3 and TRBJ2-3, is GAGVSQTPSNKVTEKGKYVELRCDPISGHTALYWYRQSLGQGPEFLIYFQGTGAADDSGLPNDRFFAVRPEGSVSTLKIQRTERGDSAVYLCASSAALGPSTDTQYFGPGTRLTVL.

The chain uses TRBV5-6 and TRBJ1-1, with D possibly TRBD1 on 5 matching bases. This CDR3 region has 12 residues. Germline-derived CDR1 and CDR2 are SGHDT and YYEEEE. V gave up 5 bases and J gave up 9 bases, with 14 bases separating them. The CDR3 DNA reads TGTGCCAGCAGATCATCAGGGAGACAAGCTTTCTTT. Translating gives CASRSSGRQAFF.

In DNA, the CDR3 is TGTGCCAGCAGTGCCCGGACTAGCGGATCCTACGAGCAGTACTTC. Translation gives CASSARTSGSYEQYF. This chain connects TRBV6-1 to TRBJ2-7; 10 nucleotides line up with TRBD2. Germline values: CDR1 MNHNS, CDR2 SASEGT. This CDR3 contains 15 residues. The ends lost 4 bases at V and 1 base at J; junction bases unmatched: 4.

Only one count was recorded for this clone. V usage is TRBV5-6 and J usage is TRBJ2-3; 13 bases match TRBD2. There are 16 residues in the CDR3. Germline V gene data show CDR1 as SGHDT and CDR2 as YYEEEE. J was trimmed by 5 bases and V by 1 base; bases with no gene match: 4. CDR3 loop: CASSLTSGRVGDTQYF. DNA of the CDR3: TGTGCCAGCAGCTTGACTAGCGGGAGGGTGGGAGATACGCAGTATTTT. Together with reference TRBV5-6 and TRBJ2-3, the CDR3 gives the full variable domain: DAGVTQSPTHLIKTRGQQVTLRCSPKSGHDTVSWYQQALGQGPQFIFQYYEEEERQRGNFPDRFSGHQFPNYSSELNVNALLLGDSALYLCASSLTSGRVGDTQYFGPGTRLTVL.

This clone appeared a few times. The CDR3 here is CASSVDIVGELFF. CDR3 coding DNA: TGTGCCAGCAGCGTAGATATTGTCGGGGAGCTGTTTTTT. The genes are TRBV9 and TRBJ2-2; D gene unclear. The CDR3 totals 13 residues. V lost 0 bases and J lost 7, with 7 bases in between. Germline values: CDR1 SGDLS, CDR2 YYNGEE.

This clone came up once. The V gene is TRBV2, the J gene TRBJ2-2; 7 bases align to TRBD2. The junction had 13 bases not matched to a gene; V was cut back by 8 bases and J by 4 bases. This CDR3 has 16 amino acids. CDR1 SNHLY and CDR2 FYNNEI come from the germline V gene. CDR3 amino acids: CASEIGGLRGTGELFF. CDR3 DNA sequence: TGTGCCAGCGAGATCGGGGGGTTGAGGGGCACCGGGGAGCTGTTTTTT.

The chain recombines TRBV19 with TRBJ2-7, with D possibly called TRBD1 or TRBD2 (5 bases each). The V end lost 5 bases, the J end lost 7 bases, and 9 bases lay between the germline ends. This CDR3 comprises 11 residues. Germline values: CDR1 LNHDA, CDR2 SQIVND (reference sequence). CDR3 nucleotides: TGTGCCAGTAGTGCAGAGGGGGAGCAGTACTTC. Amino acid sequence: CASSAEGEQYF.

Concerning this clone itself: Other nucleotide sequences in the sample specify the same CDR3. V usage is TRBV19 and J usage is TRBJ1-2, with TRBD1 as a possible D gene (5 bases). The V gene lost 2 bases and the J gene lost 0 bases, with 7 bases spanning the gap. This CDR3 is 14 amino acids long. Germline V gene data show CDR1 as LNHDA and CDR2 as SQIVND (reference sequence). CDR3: CASSIWGANYGYTF. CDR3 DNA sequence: TGTGCCAGTAGTATATGGGGGGCTAACTATGGCTACACCTTC.

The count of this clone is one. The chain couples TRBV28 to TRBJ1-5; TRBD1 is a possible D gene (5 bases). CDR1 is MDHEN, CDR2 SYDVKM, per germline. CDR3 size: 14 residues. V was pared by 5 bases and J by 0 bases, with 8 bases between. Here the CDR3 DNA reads TGTGCCAGCAGTCGGGGGGGTAGCAATCAGCCCCAGCATTTT. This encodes CASSRGGSNQPQHF.